The next 29 T cell receptor beta chains were all read from a single sample in a study of CD8+ T cells in alopecia areata. Extracted RNA was reverse transcribed into cDNA, the sequencing template. Clones were read by immunoSEQ multiplex PCR, and TCRdb kept only the in-frame ones, dropping some. The sample consists of some 190,000 clones, 45% to 75% of them appearing once. As to treatment: oral pan-JAK inhibitor, 5-10 mg twice daily. Specimen: CD4+ T cells sorted from blood, collected at week 4, from a patient treated with tofacitinib. The source is a human donor with alopecia areata.

This clone occurred a few times. The sample contains more than one DNA sequence encoding this CDR3. The rearrangement joins TRBV30 to TRBJ1-5; TRBD1 is a possible D gene (6 bases). The CDR3 contains 13 residues. V dropped 2 bases and J dropped 4 bases, with 9 bases sitting between them. Per germline, CDR1 GTSNPN and CDR2 SVGIG (reference sequence). DNA for the CDR3: TGTGCCTGGAGTTTACAGGGAAATCAGCCCCAGCATTTT. It is translated as CAWSLQGNQPQHF.

This clone was seen a few times. The rearrangement links TRBV29-1 to TRBJ2-7, with TRBD1 identical over 8 bases. The CDR3 totals 13 residues. Germline V gene sequence: CDR1 SQVTM, CDR2 ANQGSEA. Germline trimming cut 7 bases from V and 2 bases from J; bases unmatched to any gene: 7. CDR3 loop: CSAVGQVPYEQYF. The CDR3, as DNA: TGCAGCGCCGTGGGACAGGTTCCCTACGAGCAGTACTTC.

This clone was seen a handful of times. The chain has TRBV29-1 and TRBJ2-6; D is undetermined. CDR3 length equals 14 residues. CDR1 is SQVTM and CDR2 is ANQGSEA in the germline V gene. V gave up 6 bases and J gave up 0 bases, with 9 bases separating them. The CDR3 sequence is CSVLVPSGANVLTF. The CDR3 DNA reads TGCAGCGTCCTAGTGCCCTCTGGGGCCAACGTCCTGACTTTC.

CDR3 residues: CSVEDTRGWTGRLTGELFF. The DNA of the CDR3 is TGCAGCGTTGAAGATACACGGGGATGGACAGGGCGACTGACCGGGGAGCTGTTTTTT. This chain connects TRBV29-1 to TRBJ2-2; 8 bases agree with TRBD1. Germline values: CDR1 SQVTM, CDR2 ANQGSEA. The CDR3 totals 19 residues. The J segment lost 5 bases and the V segment lost 0 bases, leaving 17 bases of the junction unmatched.

V and J are TRBV6-5 and TRBJ1-5, with 7 bases identical to TRBD1. J was trimmed by 6 bases and V by 5 bases; bases with no gene match: 10. This CDR3 contains 15 residues. CDR1 and CDR2 (germline): MNHEY, SVGAGI. DNA of the CDR3: TGTGCCAGCAGTGCCGACAGGGACGGATTTCAGCCCCAGCATTTT. It translates to CASSADRDGFQPQHF.

The chain links TRBV7-9 to TRBJ1-1; 7 bases agree with TRBD1. Germline assignment: CDR1 SEHNR and CDR2 FQNEAQ (reference sequence). With 2 bases clipped from V and 7 bases from J, the junction kept 4 bases outside the gene matches. The length of the CDR3 is 13 residues. CDR3 protein: CASSLKGGGEAFF. DNA of the CDR3: TGTGCCAGCAGCTTAAAAGGGGGCGGTGAAGCTTTCTTT.

A note on this clone: The sample contains more than one DNA sequence encoding this CDR3. V gene TRBV5-1 combines with J gene TRBJ2-7, with TRBD2 matching over 11 bases. The CDR3 is 14 amino acids. V shed 2 bases and J 3 bases; nucleotides not matched to a gene: 1. Germline V gene data show CDR1 as SGHRS and CDR2 as YFSETQ. The DNA of the CDR3 is TGCGCCAGCAGCTTCGGACTAGCGGGCTACGAGCAGTACTTC. Translating gives CASSFGLAGYEQYF.

This clone has more than one count but fewer than ten. This chain joins TRBV29-1 and TRBJ2-5, with D perhaps matching TRBD2 (6 bases). The CDR3 length is 13 residues. Looked up from germline, CDR1 is SQVTM and CDR2 is ANQGSEA. V was trimmed by 3 bases and J by 5 bases, leaving 13 bases between them. CDR3 sequence (DNA): TGCAGCGTTGACCATTCGCGGGATGAGACCCAGTACTTC. Translated, it gives CSVDHSRDETQYF.

The table lists this clone with a few counts. The chain couples TRBV4-3 to TRBJ1-5, with no clear D. V was pared by 11 bases and J by 0 bases, with 11 bases between. CDR1 LGHNA and CDR2 YSLEER come from the germline V gene. The length of the CDR3 is 13 residues. CDR3 loop: CAPSGISNQPQHF. The CDR3 DNA follows: TGCGCCCCCTCGGGCATTAGCAATCAGCCCCAGCATTTT.

CDR3 residues: CAWSSANVLTF. In nucleotides, the CDR3 is TGTGCCTGGAGTTCCGCCAACGTCCTGACTTTC. The chain joins TRBV30 to TRBJ2-6; D is unclear. CDR1 and CDR2 from the germline V gene are GTSNPN and SVGIG (reference sequence). The V end lost 2 bases, the J end lost 7 bases, and 3 bases lay between the germline ends. This CDR3 has 11 residues.

The chain uses TRBV30 and TRBJ2-7; tentative D call: TRBD1 (6 bases). Germline V gene sequence: CDR1 GTSNPN, CDR2 SVGIG (reference sequence). The CDR3 contains 13 residues. The V gene lost 3 bases and the J gene lost 6 bases, with 15 bases spanning the gap. The CDR3 bases are TGTGCCTGGAGAGTCAGGGGTGATGGCGAGCAGTACTTC. Encoded protein: CAWRVRGDGEQYF.

The rearrangement joins TRBV7-2 to TRBJ2-5; 7 bases are shared with TRBD2. The CDR3 runs to 15 residues. CDR1 and CDR2 from the germline V gene are SGHTA and FQGNSA. With V trimmed by 1 base and J by 7 bases, 9 bases remained unmatched. CDR3 loop: CASSLDQGLLGTQYF. CDR3 DNA: TGTGCCAGCAGCTTAGATCAGGGACTATTGGGGACCCAGTACTTC.

J is TRBJ1-2 and V is TRBV9; no reliable D call. The CDR3 is 15 amino acids. Trimming took 4 bases from V and 8 from J, leaving 21 bases between them. The germline V gene has CDR1 SGDLS and CDR2 YYNGEE. In DNA form, the CDR3 reads TGTGCCAGCAGCCCAGAGGACCGTCCGTTTTTGGGCTACACCTTC. Translation: CASSPEDRPFLGYTF. Full variable domain (missing parts from reference TRBV9 and TRBJ1-2): DSGVTQTPKHLITATGQRVTLRCSPRSGDLSVYWYQQSLDQGLQFLIQYYNGEERAKGNILERFSAQQFPDLHSELNLSSLELGDSALYFCASSPEDRPFLGYTFGSGTRLTVV.

The chain has TRBV30 and TRBJ1-5; possibly TRBD1 for D (6 bases). This CDR3 region has 15 residues. The V and J ends lost 3 bases and 1 base respectively, with 13 bases between them. The germline gives CDR1 GTSNPN, CDR2 SVGIG (reference sequence). In DNA form, the CDR3 reads TGTGCCTGGAGGAGGGCAGGGGCGAGCAATCAGCCCCAGCATTTT. This encodes CAWRRAGASNQPQHF. Variable domain in full (rest from reference TRBV30 and TRBJ1-5): SQTIHQWPATLVQPVGSPLSLECTVEGTSNPNLYWYRQAAGRGLQLLFYSVGIGQISSEVPQNLSASRPQDRQFILSSKKLLLSDSGFYLCAWRRAGASNQPQHFGDGTRLSIL.

Of note for this clone: One end of the junction fails to match germline, which may point to a read error. The sample has other DNA sequences that encode this CDR3 too. This chain uses TRBV7-2 with TRBJ1-2; tentatively, D is TRBD1 (5 bases). This CDR3 has 17 residues. The V gene's germline CDR1 is SGHTA and CDR2 FQGNSA. CDR3: CASSLERRQGQGYGYTF. CDR3 DNA: TGCGCCAGCAGCTTAGAGAGGCGGCAGGGTCAGGGCTATGGCTACACCTTC. Combining the CDR3 with reference TRBV7-2 and TRBJ1-2 gives the whole variable domain GAGVSQSPSNKVTEKGKDVELRCDPISGHTALYWYRQSLGQGLEFLIYFQGNSAPDKSGLPSDRFSAERTGGSVSTLTIQRTQQEDSAVYLCASSLERRQGQGYGYTFGSGTRLTVV.

The table lists this clone with a few counts. The chain recombines TRBV5-6 with TRBJ2-3; D is possibly TRBD2 (6 bases). CDR3 size: 15 residues. Germline V gene lookup returns CDR1 SGHDT and CDR2 YYEEEE. The V end was cut by 2 bases, the J end by 3 bases, with 13 bases between. CDR3 region: CASSFGGLVTDTQYF. For the CDR3, the DNA is TGTGCCAGCAGCTTCGGGGGATTAGTGACAGATACGCAGTATTTT.

The rearrangement uses TRBV5-6 and TRBJ2-3; D gene ambiguous. Germline-derived CDR1 and CDR2 are SGHDT and YYEEEE. The CDR3 loop spans 15 amino acids. V lost 0 bases, J lost 1 base, and 9 bases lay in between. In nucleotides, the CDR3 is TGTGCCAGCAGCTTGGAAGCAGGTGGCACAGATACGCAGTATTTT. This translates into CASSLEAGGTDTQYF.

This clone was detected a few times. The chain employs TRBV4-3 and TRBJ1-2; D gene unclear. The germline gives CDR1 LGHNA, CDR2 YSLEER. The CDR3 sequence is 13 residues long. Trimming took off 4 bases at V and 8 bases at J, with 14 bases between the two ends. This CDR3 is CASSLEARHGYTF. The CDR3 nucleotides are TGCGCCAGCAGCCTTGAGGCCCGGCACGGCTACACCTTC.

In its sample, this clone was seen a few times. V usage is TRBV29-1 and J usage is TRBJ1-5; 9 bases agree with TRBD1. The CDR3 loop spans 13 amino acids. V gave up 6 bases and J gave up 1 base; unmatched junction bases: 1. Per germline, CDR1 SQVTM and CDR2 ANQGSEA. This CDR3 is CSVGTGSNQPQHF. CDR3 DNA: TGCAGCGTGGGGACAGGGAGCAATCAGCCCCAGCATTTT. Full variable domain (missing parts from reference TRBV29-1 and TRBJ1-5): SAVISQKPSRDICQRGTSLTIQCQVDSQVTMMFWYRQQPGQSLTLIATANQGSEATYESGFVIDKFPISRPNLTFSTLTVSNMSPEDSSIYLCSVGTGSNQPQHFGDGTRLSIL.

This clone was counted a few times. V is TRBV4-1 and J is TRBJ1-2; D remains ambiguous. Trimming cost V 0 bases and J 3 bases, with 5 bases left between them. The CDR3 sequence is 13 residues long. CDR1 MGHRA and CDR2 YSYEKL come from the germline V gene. CDR3 residues: CASSQEGYYGYTF. CDR3 coding DNA: TGCGCCAGCAGCCAAGAAGGGTACTATGGCTACACCTTC.

The gene calls are TRBV11-2 and TRBJ1-1, with D perhaps matching TRBD1 (6 bases). Trimming took 5 bases from V and 6 from J, leaving 13 bases between them. Germline CDR1 SGHAT, CDR2 FQNNGV. The CDR3 spans 13 residues. The CDR3 nucleotides are TGTGCCAGCAGCCCGGGGGGGCGCCCTGAAGCTTTCTTT. Residues: CASSPGGRPEAFF.

The chain links TRBV30 to TRBJ2-5, with D perhaps TRBD1 or TRBD2 (5 bases each). Germline CDR1 GTSNPN, CDR2 SVGIG (reference sequence). The CDR3 has 13 residues. Trimming took 4 bases from V and 1 from J, leaving 10 bases between them. Here the CDR3 reads CAWTRDRQETQYF. CDR3 sequence (DNA): TGTGCCTGGACCCGGGACCGCCAAGAGACCCAGTACTTC.

The chain combines TRBV29-1 with TRBJ2-1; D might be TRBD2 (6 bases). The CDR3 loop spans 15 amino acids. The germline gives CDR1 SQVTM, CDR2 ANQGSEA. Between the trimmed V and J ends, which lost 3 bases and 2 bases, there was a span of 14 bases. The CDR3 coding sequence is TGCAGCGTTGAGCTAGCGAGACGACCCTACAATGAGCAGTTCTTC. Its translation is CSVELARRPYNEQFF.

This clone came up a few times. The chain has TRBV29-1 and TRBJ2-7; the D is unclear. V gave up 1 base and J gave up 5 bases, with 9 bases separating them. Germline CDR1 is SQVTM and CDR2 is ANQGSEA. This CDR3 spans 12 amino acids. DNA of the CDR3: TGCAGCGTTGAAGGTCAGGTTAACGAGCAGTACTTC. This sequence encodes CSVEGQVNEQYF.

This chain links TRBV7-6 with TRBJ2-1; 7 bases align to TRBD1. V lost 5 bases and J lost 8; bases outside the gene matches: 12. The CDR3 is 15 residues long. The germline V gene has CDR1 SGHVS and CDR2 FNYEAQ. CDR3 sequence reads: CASSRSSGTVHEQFF. The CDR3 DNA sequence: TGTGCCAGCAGCCGTTCATCCGGGACAGTCCATGAGCAGTTCTTC.

The V call is TRBV5-1, the J call TRBJ2-5, with 7 nucleotides matching TRBD2. The V gene end was trimmed by 2 bases and the J gene end by 7 bases; junction bases not matched to a gene: 11. The germline V gene has CDR1 SGHRS and CDR2 YFSETQ. The CDR3 loop spans 15 amino acids. The CDR3 coding sequence is TGCGCCAGCAGCTTCCTAGCGGAGGGGCCAGGGACCCAGTACTTC. Its protein is CASSFLAEGPGTQYF.

This chain joins TRBV29-1 and TRBJ1-2, with no clear D. Germline V gives CDR1 SQVTM, CDR2 ANQGSEA. Trimming took off 4 bases at V and 7 bases at J, with 13 bases between the two ends. The CDR3 extends over 12 amino acids. In DNA, the CDR3 is TGCAGCGTTGGTTGGGGAGAAGCTGGCTACACCTTC. This encodes CSVGWGEAGYTF. Combining the CDR3 with reference TRBV29-1 and TRBJ1-2 gives the whole variable domain SAVISQKPSRDICQRGTSLTIQCQVDSQVTMMFWYRQQPGQSLTLIATANQGSEATYESGFVIDKFPISRPNLTFSTLTVSNMSPEDSSIYLCSVGWGEAGYTFGSGTRLTVV.

J is TRBJ2-5 and V is TRBV9, with D possibly matching TRBD1 (5 bases). The CDR3 loop spans 14 amino acids. Germline CDR1 reads SGDLS; CDR2 reads YYNGEE. Trimming stripped 3 bases from V and 1 base from J, with 10 bases between. The CDR3 protein is CASSARRGQETQYF. The CDR3 DNA reads TGTGCCAGCAGCGCCCGAAGGGGCCAAGAGACCCAGTACTTC.

This clone has just a few counts. Other DNA sequences in this sample translate to the same CDR3. J is TRBJ1-5 and V is TRBV30; 7 bases are shared with TRBD1. The V and J ends lost 3 bases and 6 bases, in that order; junction bases with no gene match: 8. Germline-derived CDR1 and CDR2 are GTSNPN and SVGIG (reference sequence). CDR3 length: 14 amino acids. The CDR3 DNA reads TGTGCCTGGAGGGGGGCAGGGGGAGGTCAGCCCCAGCATTTT. It specifies CAWRGAGGGQPQHF. The full variable domain, in which reference TRBV30 and TRBJ1-5 provide the parts outside the CDR3, is SQTIHQWPATLVQPVGSPLSLECTVEGTSNPNLYWYRQAAGRGLQLLFYSVGIGQISSEVPQNLSASRPQDRQFILSSKKLLLSDSGFYLCAWRGAGGGQPQHFGDGTRLSIL.